The 18 T cell receptor beta chains presented below share a single source sample, sequenced in a study of CD8 T cells in Susac syndrome. The RNA, about 0.5 to 1 ug, was put through reverse transcription using random hexamers. A single record per CDR3 protein comes from TCRdb applying MiXCR to the immunoSEQ multiplex PCR reads. The sample has under 200,000 distinct CDR3 sequences; under 95% are singletons. Sequencing was performed on CD4+ T cells from PBMCs. These receptors were obtained from a human donor in good health.

This chain connects TRBV5-1 to TRBJ1-6; 8 bases line up with TRBD1. The CDR3 runs 19 residues. The junction had 9 bases not matched to a gene; V was cut back by 0 bases and J by 1 base. Germline V gives CDR1 SGHRS, CDR2 YFSETQ. The CDR3 DNA sequence: TGCGCCAGCAGCTTGGTGCCAGGGGGCCGGGGTTCCTATAATTCACCCCTCCACTTT. Protein product: CASSLVPGGRGSYNSPLHF.

This sequence joins TRBV2 and TRBJ2-3, with 9 bases fitting TRBD1. With V trimmed by 3 bases and J by 8 bases, 12 bases remained unmatched. Germline V gives CDR1 SNHLY, CDR2 FYNNEI. This CDR3 has 16 residues. CDR3 sequence: CASSELPGQGGATQYF. In DNA, the CDR3 is TGTGCCAGCAGTGAGCTACCGGGACAGGGAGGGGCTACGCAGTATTTT. Complete variable domain (other parts from reference TRBV2 and TRBJ2-3): EPEVTQTPSHQVTQMGQEVILRCVPISNHLYFYWYRQILGQKVEFLVSFYNNEISEKSEIFDDQFSVERPDGSNFTLKIRSTKLEDSAMYFCASSELPGQGGATQYFGPGTRLTVL.

This clonotype was observed a single time. DNA of the CDR3: TGTGCCAGCAGCTTAGCGTGGGGGAATGAGCAGTTCTTC. Translated, it gives CASSLAWGNEQFF. The V and J genes are TRBV7-2 and TRBJ2-1, with D perhaps given as TRBD1 or TRBD2 (5 bases each). CDR1 SGHTA and CDR2 FQGNSA come from the germline V gene. The V and J ends lost 0 bases and 7 bases respectively, with 7 bases between them. The CDR3 runs 13 residues.

The chain couples TRBV2 to TRBJ2-1; the match to TRBD2 covers 12 bases. CDR3 length equals 16 residues. Losses at the gene ends were 3 bases for V and 4 bases for J; bases not matched to a gene: 4. The germline V gene encodes CDR1 SNHLY and CDR2 FYNNEI. CDR3 in DNA: TGTGCCAGCAGTGAGACTAGCGGGGGCCATTACAATGAGCAGTTCTTC. Translated: CASSETSGGHYNEQFF. Looking up the rest from reference TRBV2 and TRBJ2-1 gives the full variable domain: EPEVTQTPSHQVTQMGQEVILRCVPISNHLYFYWYRQILGQKVEFLVSFYNNEISEKSEIFDDQFSVERPDGSNFTLKIRSTKLEDSAMYFCASSETSGGHYNEQFFGPGTRLTVL.

This chain joins TRBV12-3 or TRBV12-4 and TRBJ1-1; no reliable D call. CDR3 length: 13 residues. V was clipped by 5 bases and J by 1 base, with 8 bases between them. The CDR3, as DNA: TGTGCCAGCAGTGACCGTCCGAACACTGAAGCTTTCTTT. Protein product: CASSDRPNTEAFF.

The chain links TRBV2 to TRBJ2-1; possibly TRBD1 or TRBD2 for D (5 bases each). Germline assignment: CDR1 SNHLY and CDR2 FYNNEI. The CDR3 has 11 residues. Trimming cost V 3 bases and J 14 bases, with 11 bases left between them. In DNA form, the CDR3 reads TGTGCCAGCAGTGATCGGGACCAGAAGTTCTTC. It translates to CASSDRDQKFF. The complete variable domain, with remaining parts taken from reference TRBV2 and TRBJ2-1, reads EPEVTQTPSHQVTQMGQEVILRCVPISNHLYFYWYRQILGQKVEFLVSFYNNEISEKSEIFDDQFSVERPDGSNFTLKIRSTKLEDSAMYFCASSDRDQKFFGPGTRLTVL.

This sequence joins TRBV5-5 and TRBJ2-7; no clear D gene. CDR3 length equals 14 residues. Germline V gene sequence: CDR1 SGHKS, CDR2 YYEKEE (reference sequence). Trimming removed 1 base from V and 3 bases from J, with 11 bases in between. This CDR3 reads CASSLNRENYEQYF. The DNA of the CDR3 is TGTGCCAGCAGCTTGAACAGAGAGAACTACGAGCAGTACTTC.

The chain is built from TRBV30 and TRBJ2-5; D unclear. In germline, CDR1 is GTSNPN, CDR2 SVGIG (reference sequence). Trimming cost V 0 bases and J 9 bases, with 11 bases left between them. This CDR3 comprises 12 residues. The CDR3 sequence: CAWSVPSLAQYF. As DNA, the CDR3 is TGTGCCTGGAGTGTACCTTCGCTGGCCCAGTACTTC.

The chain employs TRBV2 and TRBJ1-6; 9 bases map to TRBD1. The V gene's germline CDR1 is SNHLY and CDR2 FYNNEI. CDR3 length: 14 amino acids. The ends lost 6 bases at V and 8 bases at J; junction bases unmatched: 5. The CDR3 DNA follows: TGTGCCAGCAGAACAGGGGGCGCGTATTCACCCCTCCACTTT. Translating gives CASRTGGAYSPLHF.

The V and J genes are TRBV20-1 and TRBJ2-1, with D unclear. This CDR3 is built from 11 residues. Germline CDR1 and CDR2: DFQATT and SNEGSKA (reference sequence). The V end lost 4 bases, the J end lost 9 bases, and 10 bases lay between the germline ends. The CDR3 region has the DNA TGCAGTGCTACTTTGGATGGTGAGCAGTTCTTC. Its protein product is CSATLDGEQFF.

The DNA of the CDR3 is TGTGCCAGCAGCCCCCGGACGGGATCCACCTTAGAGACCCAGTACTTC. It is translated as CASSPRTGSTLETQYF. The chain links TRBV7-2 to TRBJ2-5, with D tentatively TRBD2 (5 bases). V was trimmed by 5 bases and J by 4 bases, leaving 20 bases between them. The germline CDR1 and CDR2 sequences are SGHTA and FQGNSA. The CDR3 is 16 amino acids.

The rearrangement links TRBV12-3 or TRBV12-4 to TRBJ2-1; D unclear. V was shortened by 6 bases and J by 0 bases, with 6 bases between the two germline ends. The CDR3 totals 13 residues. The CDR3 DNA sequence: TGTGCCAGCAGACTCTCCTCCTACAATGAGCAGTTCTTC. This sequence encodes CASRLSSYNEQFF.

The V call is TRBV7-8, the J call TRBJ1-3; D is possibly TRBD1 (5 bases). The CDR3 runs to 17 residues. Germline loops: CDR1 SGHVS, CDR2 FQNEAQ. The V and J ends lost 1 base and 6 bases respectively, with 19 bases between them. This CDR3 reads CASSLDPRGGLENTIYF. In DNA, the CDR3 is TGTGCCAGCAGCTTAGATCCGAGGGGCGGCCTTGAAAACACCATATATTTT.

This clonotype has only one observation. This chain links TRBV24-1 with TRBJ2-1, with 10 bases aligning to TRBD2. CDR3 length equals 15 residues. Germline lookup yields CDR1 KGHDR and CDR2 SFDVKD. The V and J ends lost 3 bases and 2 bases, in that order; junction bases with no gene match: 0. The CDR3 is CATSDSGGAYNEQFF. In DNA, the CDR3 is TGTGCCACCAGTGATAGCGGGGGGGCCTACAATGAGCAGTTCTTC.

This chain connects TRBV29-1 to TRBJ1-1, with 9 bases that match TRBD1. V gave up 7 bases and J gave up 2 bases; unmatched junction bases: 20. Germline CDR1 reads SQVTM; CDR2 reads ANQGSEA. The CDR3 sequence is 18 residues long. The DNA for the CDR3 is TGCAGCGGGGGAAATAGCGAACAGGGGGCCTTCTTTAACACTGAAGCTTTCTTT. This translates into CSGGNSEQGAFFNTEAFF.

The J gene is TRBJ2-3, the V gene TRBV20-1; D might be TRBD1 (6 bases). CDR3 length: 14 residues. V dropped 7 bases and J dropped 6 bases, with 20 bases sitting between them. Germline V gene lookup returns CDR1 DFQATT and CDR2 SNEGSKA (reference sequence). CDR3 region: CSVGKQGNRDTQYF. The CDR3 region has the DNA TGCAGTGTGGGGAAACAGGGAAATCGGGATACGCAGTATTTT.

V gene TRBV27 combines with J gene TRBJ2-7, with TRBD1 as a possible D gene (5 bases). With 4 bases removed from V and 2 bases from J, the gap between germline ends came to 12 bases. In germline, CDR1 is MNHEY, CDR2 SMNVEV (reference sequence). The CDR3 runs 14 residues. CDR3 residues: CASSSPATAYEQYF. For the CDR3, the DNA is TGTGCCAGCAGTTCCCCCGCGACAGCCTACGAGCAGTACTTC.

The chain couples TRBV7-2 to TRBJ2-5, with 9 bases lining up with TRBD1. V was pared by 5 bases and J by 7 bases, with 8 bases of the junction left unmatched. Per the germline V gene, CDR1 is SGHTA and CDR2 is FQGNSA. The CDR3 sequence is 14 residues long. In DNA form, the CDR3 reads TGTGCCAGCAGCAGACAGGGGGGATTGGGGACCCAGTACTTC. This translates into CASSRQGGLGTQYF.